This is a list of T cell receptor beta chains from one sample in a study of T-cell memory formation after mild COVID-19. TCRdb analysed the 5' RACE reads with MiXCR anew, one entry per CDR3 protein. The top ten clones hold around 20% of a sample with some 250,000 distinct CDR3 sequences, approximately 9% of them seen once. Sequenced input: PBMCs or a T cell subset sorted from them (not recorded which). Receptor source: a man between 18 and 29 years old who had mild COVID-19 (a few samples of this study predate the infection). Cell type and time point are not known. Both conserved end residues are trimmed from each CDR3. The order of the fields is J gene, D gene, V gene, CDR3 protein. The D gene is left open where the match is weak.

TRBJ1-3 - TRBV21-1 ASSKGHYGNTIY
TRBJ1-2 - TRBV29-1 SVERVAPHGYT
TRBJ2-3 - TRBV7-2 ASSLVGDVQRTQY
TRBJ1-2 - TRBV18 ASSPPVSRNYGYT
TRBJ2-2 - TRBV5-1 ASNFGPKGLGTGELF
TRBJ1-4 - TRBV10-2 ASSGVGGREKLF
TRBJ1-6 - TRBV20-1 SAEGALNSPLH
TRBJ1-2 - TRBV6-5 ASSYSSNYGYT
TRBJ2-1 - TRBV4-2 ASSAQGGPVDEQF
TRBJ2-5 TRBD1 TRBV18 ASSSNRGPETQY
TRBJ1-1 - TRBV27 ASSYLSSSGTEAF
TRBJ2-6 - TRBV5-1 ASSLEGGRANVLT
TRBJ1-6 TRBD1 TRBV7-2 ASSPGQDSPLH
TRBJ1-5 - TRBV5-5 ASSPIKTGPLYQPQH
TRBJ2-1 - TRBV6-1 ASRYLGQVHNEQF
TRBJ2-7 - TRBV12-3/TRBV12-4 ASSLRIGSDEQY
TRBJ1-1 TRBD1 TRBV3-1 ASSQEGGAILATEAF
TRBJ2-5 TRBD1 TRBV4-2 ASSQVTGQGISETQY
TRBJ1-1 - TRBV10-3 AIQSLRAGGEAF
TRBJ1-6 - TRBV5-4 ASSLVGIRSSYNSPLH
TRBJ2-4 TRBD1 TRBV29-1 SVVARDSKNIQY
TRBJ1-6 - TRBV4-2 ASSEDDGDNSPLH
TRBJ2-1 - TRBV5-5 ASAVEGRYNEQF
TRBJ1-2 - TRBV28 ASSLAGYYGYT
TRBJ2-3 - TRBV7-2 ASADSTDTQY
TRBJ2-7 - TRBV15 ATSRVALSSYEQY
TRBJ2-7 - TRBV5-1 ASSINLSYEQY
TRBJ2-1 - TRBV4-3 ASSQTMGEQF
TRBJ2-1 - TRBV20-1 SARKSGPSYNEQF
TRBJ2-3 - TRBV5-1 ASSWLGTDTQY
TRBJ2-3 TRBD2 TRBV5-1 ASSFSGGAGADTQY
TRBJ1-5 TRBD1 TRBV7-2 ASSLGQGTNQPQH
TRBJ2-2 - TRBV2 ASTLTTGELF
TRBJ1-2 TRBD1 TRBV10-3 AIRTGDGVHGYT
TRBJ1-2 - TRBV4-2 ASSQDPEAAPGYT